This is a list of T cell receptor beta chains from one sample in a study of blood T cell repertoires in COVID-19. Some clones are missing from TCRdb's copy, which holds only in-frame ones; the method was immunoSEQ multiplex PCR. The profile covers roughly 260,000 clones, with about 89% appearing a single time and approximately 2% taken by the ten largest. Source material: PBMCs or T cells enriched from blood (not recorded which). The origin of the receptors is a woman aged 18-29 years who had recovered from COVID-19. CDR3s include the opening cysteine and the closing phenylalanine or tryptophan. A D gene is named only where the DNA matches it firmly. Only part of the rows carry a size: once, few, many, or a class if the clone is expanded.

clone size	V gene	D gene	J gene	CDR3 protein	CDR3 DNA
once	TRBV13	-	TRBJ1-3	CASSAGGINTIYF	TGTGCCAGCAGCGCCGGGGGGATAAACACCATATATTTT
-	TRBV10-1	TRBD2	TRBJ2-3	CASSGEAGGSTDTQYF	TGCGCCAGCAGTGGGGAAGCGGGGGGGTCTACAGATACGCAGTATTTT
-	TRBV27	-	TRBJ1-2	CASSLSPAGIYGYTF	TGTGCCAGCAGTTTGAGCCCGGCAGGGATCTATGGCTACACCTTC
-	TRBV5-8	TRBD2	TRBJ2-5	CASSFGLGEQETQYF	TGTGCCAGCAGCTTCGGACTAGGTGAACAAGAGACCCAGTACTTC
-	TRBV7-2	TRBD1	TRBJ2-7	CASSVPTGRYYEQYF	TGTGCCAGCAGCGTACCGACAGGGAGATACTACGAGCAGTACTTC
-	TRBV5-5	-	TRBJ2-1	CASSLDSRIYNEQFF	TGTGCCAGCAGCTTGGACAGCCGGATTTACAATGAGCAGTTCTTC
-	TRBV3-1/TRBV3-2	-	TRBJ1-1	CASSNRVNTEAFF	TGTGCCAGCAGCAACAGGGTGAACACTGAAGCTTTCTTT
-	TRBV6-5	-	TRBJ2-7	CASSATSSSIYEQYF	TGTGCCAGCAGCGCCACTAGCAGTAGTATCTACGAGCAGTACTTC
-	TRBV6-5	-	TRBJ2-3	CASTQGGGTGEPQYF	TGTGCCAGCACTCAGGGGGGCGGCACGGGGGAGCCGCAGTATTTT
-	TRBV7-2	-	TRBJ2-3	CASSFSGGKTQYF	TGTGCCAGCAGCTTCAGTGGGGGGAAAACGCAGTATTTT
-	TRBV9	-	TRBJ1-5	CANPTPFGNQPQHF	TGTGCCAACCCCACACCATTCGGGAATCAGCCCCAGCATTTT
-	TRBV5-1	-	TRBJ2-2	CASSILENTGELFF	TGCGCCAGCAGCATACTAGAAAACACCGGGGAGCTGTTTTTT
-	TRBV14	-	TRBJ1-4	CASSQDSWYEKLFF	TGTGCCAGCAGCCAAGACAGTTGGTATGAAAAACTGTTTTTT
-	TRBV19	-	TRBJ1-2	CASSTTTPGRYGYTF	TGTGCCAGTAGTACGACCACTCCAGGGCGCTATGGCTACACCTTC
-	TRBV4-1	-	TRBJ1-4	CASSSKPNRVRDEKLFF	TGCGCCAGCAGCAGCAAACCGAACAGGGTGAGGGATGAAAAACTGTTTTTT
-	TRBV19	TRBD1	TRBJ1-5	CASSSGQGFSPQHF	TGTGCCAGTAGTAGCGGACAGGGGTTCTCGCCCCAGCATTTT
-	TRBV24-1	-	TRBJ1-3	CATSDSASRNTIYF	TGTGCCACCAGTGATTCCGCGTCTCGAAACACCATATATTTT
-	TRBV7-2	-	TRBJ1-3	CASSTRPDTATIYF	TGTGCCAGCAGCACCCGACCGGACACCGCGACCATATATTTT
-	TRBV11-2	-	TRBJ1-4	CASSFQGKLFF	TGTGCCAGCAGCTTCCAGGGGAAACTGTTTTTT
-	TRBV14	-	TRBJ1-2	CASSFGSHGGGYTF	TGTGCCAGCAGCTTCGGGTCTCACGGGGGTGGCTACACCTTC
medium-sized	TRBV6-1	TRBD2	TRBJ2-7	CASSEISGRSDEQYF	TGTGCCAGCAGTGAAATTAGCGGGAGAAGCGACGAGCAGTACTTC
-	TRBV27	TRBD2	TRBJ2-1	CASSGLGNEQFF	TGTGCCAGCAGTGGACTAGGCAATGAGCAGTTCTTC
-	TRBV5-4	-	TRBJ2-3	CASTSGRADTQYF	TGTGCCAGCACCTCCGGTCGGGCAGATACGCAGTATTTT
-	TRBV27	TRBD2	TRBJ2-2	CASNRLAGGLDTGELFF	TGTGCCAGCAACAGACTAGCGGGAGGGCTGGACACCGGGGAGCTGTTTTTT
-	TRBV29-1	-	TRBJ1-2	CSVGGYGYTF	TGCAGCGTCGGGGGGTATGGCTACACCTTC
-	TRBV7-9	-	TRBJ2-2	CASSPTSGTISNTGELFF	TGTGCCAGCAGCCCGACTTCCGGGACAATCTCGAACACCGGGGAGCTGTTTTTT
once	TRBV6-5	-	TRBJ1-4	CASTWQATNEKLFF	TGTGCCAGCACCTGGCAGGCAACTAATGAAAAACTGTTTTTT
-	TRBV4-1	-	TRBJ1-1	CASSQMGSGEAFF	TGCGCCAGCAGCCAAATGGGCAGCGGTGAAGCTTTCTTT
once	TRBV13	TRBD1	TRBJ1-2	CASSPWTGGGYGYTF	TGTGCCAGCAGCCCCTGGACAGGGGGAGGCTATGGCTACACCTTC
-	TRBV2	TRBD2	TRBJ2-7	CASKREGLTPEYF	TGTGCCAGCAAGCGGGAGGGCCTTACTCCTGAGTACTTC
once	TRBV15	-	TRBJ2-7	CATSPRLSPYEQYF	TGTGCCACCAGCCCGCGACTGTCTCCCTACGAGCAGTACTTC
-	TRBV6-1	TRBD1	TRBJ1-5	CASSEQRAGGGFNQPQHF	TGTGCCAGCAGTGAACAGAGGGCAGGGGGCGGTTTTAATCAGCCCCAGCATTTT
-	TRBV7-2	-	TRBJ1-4	CASSFPGDATNEKLFF	TGTGCCAGCAGCTTCCCAGGGGATGCAACTAATGAAAAACTGTTTTTT
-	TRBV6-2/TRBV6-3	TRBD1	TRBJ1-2	CASSYPPTGGGFDGYTF	TGTGCCAGCAGTTACCCCCCGACAGGGGGCGGTTTCGATGGCTACACCTTC
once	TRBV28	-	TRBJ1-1	CASSSRPGHHPVAFF	TGTGCCAGCAGTTCTAGGCCGGGACACCACCCGGTAGCTTTCTTT
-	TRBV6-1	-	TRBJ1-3	CASSEAGQGNTIYF	TGTGCCAGCAGTGAAGCGGGGCAGGGAAACACCATATATTTT
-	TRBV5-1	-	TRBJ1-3	CASSLGRSSGNTIYF	TGCGCCAGCAGCTTGGGGCGGTCCTCTGGAAACACCATATATTTT